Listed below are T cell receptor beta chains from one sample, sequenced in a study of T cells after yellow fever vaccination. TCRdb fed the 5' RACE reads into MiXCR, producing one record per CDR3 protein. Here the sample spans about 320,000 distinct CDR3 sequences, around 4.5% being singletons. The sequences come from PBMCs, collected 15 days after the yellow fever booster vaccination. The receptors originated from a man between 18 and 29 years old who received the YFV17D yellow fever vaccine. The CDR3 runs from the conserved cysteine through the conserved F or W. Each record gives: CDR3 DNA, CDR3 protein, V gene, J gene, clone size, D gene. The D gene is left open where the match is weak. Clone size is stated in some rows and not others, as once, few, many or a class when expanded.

cdr3_nt: TGTGCTAGAGGACAGGGTCAAACTAATGAAAAACTGTTTTTT
cdr3_aa: CARGQGQTNEKLFF
v_call: TRBV12-5
j_call: TRBJ1-4
clone_size: .
d_call: TRBD1

cdr3_nt: TGTGCCAGCAGCCCGTCACCAACCTATGGCTACACCTTC
cdr3_aa: CASSPSPTYGYTF
v_call: TRBV7-6
j_call: TRBJ1-2
clone_size: many
d_call: .

cdr3_nt: TGCGCCAGCAGCTTGTGGGGGCCCGGCACTGAAGCTTTCTTT
cdr3_aa: CASSLWGPGTEAFF
v_call: TRBV5-1
j_call: TRBJ1-1
clone_size: .
d_call: .

cdr3_nt: TGCGCCAGCAGCCCCTGGGCTCTTCGAGAGACCCAGTACTTC
cdr3_aa: CASSPWALRETQYF
v_call: TRBV4-1
j_call: TRBJ2-5
clone_size: many
d_call: .

cdr3_nt: TGTGCCATCAGTGAGTTTATCACCACGGGTCCTAATCAGCCCCAGCATTTT
cdr3_aa: CAISEFITTGPNQPQHF
v_call: TRBV10-3
j_call: TRBJ1-5
clone_size: .
d_call: .

cdr3_nt: TGCGCCAGCAGCCCCCCCTCGGGGCTCGGCACAGATACGCAGTATTTT
cdr3_aa: CASSPPSGLGTDTQYF
v_call: TRBV5-1
j_call: TRBJ2-3
clone_size: many
d_call: .

cdr3_nt: TGCGCCAGCAGCCCCTCTGGAGGGGGCAACAGCGAGCAGTACTTC
cdr3_aa: CASSPSGGGNSEQYF
v_call: TRBV5-1
j_call: TRBJ2-7
clone_size: many
d_call: .

cdr3_nt: TGTGCCAGCAGCCCAGCGTGGCTCGGGGGCACAGATACGCAGTATTTT
cdr3_aa: CASSPAWLGGTDTQYF
v_call: TRBV7-9
j_call: TRBJ2-3
clone_size: few
d_call: .

cdr3_nt: TGTGCCAGCAGTACAGGGGATGGCTACACCTTC
cdr3_aa: CASSTGDGYTF
v_call: TRBV6-2/TRBV6-3
j_call: TRBJ1-2
clone_size: few
d_call: TRBD1

cdr3_nt: TGTGCCAGCAGCATGGGACAGGTTGCCACAGATACGCAGTATTTT
cdr3_aa: CASSMGQVATDTQYF
v_call: TRBV7-2
j_call: TRBJ2-3
clone_size: .
d_call: TRBD1

cdr3_nt: TGTGCCAGCAGTTTCCTGTTGAGCTCCTATAATTCACCCCTCCACTTT
cdr3_aa: CASSFLLSSYNSPLHF
v_call: TRBV6-6
j_call: TRBJ1-6
clone_size: many
d_call: .

cdr3_nt: TGTGCCAGCGGCGGGGACTCCGAGGACTATGGCTACACCTTC
cdr3_aa: CASGGDSEDYGYTF
v_call: TRBV14
j_call: TRBJ1-2
clone_size: .
d_call: .

cdr3_nt: TGCGCCAGCAGCCCGGTAGGGTTCCGCGCAACCGGGGAGCTGTTTTTT
cdr3_aa: CASSPVGFRATGELFF
v_call: TRBV4-3
j_call: TRBJ2-2
clone_size: many
d_call: .

cdr3_nt: TGTGCCAGCAGGCAACGGGACAGGGGGCAAGCTTTCTTT
cdr3_aa: CASRQRDRGQAFF
v_call: TRBV12-3/TRBV12-4
j_call: TRBJ1-1
clone_size: .
d_call: TRBD1

cdr3_nt: TGCAGTGCTTACTCCAGGGTGAACACTGAAGCTTTCTTT
cdr3_aa: CSAYSRVNTEAFF
v_call: TRBV20-1
j_call: TRBJ1-1
clone_size: many
d_call: .

cdr3_nt: TGTGCCAGCACCTCCCCTTGGGGACAGGGGGCCGCTGAAGCTTTCTTT
cdr3_aa: CASTSPWGQGAAEAFF
v_call: TRBV6-5
j_call: TRBJ1-1
clone_size: many
d_call: TRBD1

cdr3_nt: TGCAGTGCTAGAACAGGGACGGAGAATCAGCCCCAGCATTTT
cdr3_aa: CSARTGTENQPQHF
v_call: TRBV20-1
j_call: TRBJ1-5
clone_size: few
d_call: .

cdr3_nt: TGTGCCAGTCACAGGGGGCAAACTAGCACAGATACGCAGTATTTT
cdr3_aa: CASHRGQTSTDTQYF
v_call: TRBV5-5
j_call: TRBJ2-3
clone_size: many
d_call: TRBD1

cdr3_nt: TGTGCCAGCAGCTTCAGCTATGGCTACACCTTC
cdr3_aa: CASSFSYGYTF
v_call: TRBV7-2
j_call: TRBJ1-2
clone_size: many
d_call: .

cdr3_nt: TGTGCCAGCAGTCCCCTTGTGACGGGATTATCCTTTTACGAGCAGTACTTC
cdr3_aa: CASSPLVTGLSFYEQYF
v_call: TRBV27
j_call: TRBJ2-7
clone_size: many
d_call: .

cdr3_nt: TGTGCCAGCAGAGAGACAGGGTGGGACACCATATATTTT
cdr3_aa: CASRETGWDTIYF
v_call: TRBV6-5
j_call: TRBJ1-3
clone_size: many
d_call: TRBD1

cdr3_nt: TGCGCCAGCAGCCCCGCGGACAGTCTTAATTCACCCCTCCACTTT
cdr3_aa: CASSPADSLNSPLHF
v_call: TRBV4-3
j_call: TRBJ1-6
clone_size: few
d_call: .

cdr3_nt: TGCAGCGTTGAACCGAAACGGGCCAATGAGCAGTTCTTC
cdr3_aa: CSVEPKRANEQFF
v_call: TRBV29-1
j_call: TRBJ2-1
clone_size: .
d_call: .

cdr3_nt: TGTGCCAGCAAGTACGGGGGAGCTGGGGCCAACGTCCTGACTTTC
cdr3_aa: CASKYGGAGANVLTF
v_call: TRBV6-2/TRBV6-3
j_call: TRBJ2-6
clone_size: few
d_call: .

cdr3_nt: TGTGCCAGCAGAGGGGGGACTCTCCACATCACAGATACGCAGTATTTT
cdr3_aa: CASRGGTLHITDTQYF
v_call: TRBV7-2
j_call: TRBJ2-3
clone_size: few
d_call: .

cdr3_nt: TGTGCCAGCAGCTTTTACATTAACTATGGCTACACCTTC
cdr3_aa: CASSFYINYGYTF
v_call: TRBV7-2
j_call: TRBJ1-2
clone_size: many
d_call: .

cdr3_nt: TGTGCCAGCAGCGATCTACGCGGCCGCTACCAAGAGACCCAGTACTTC
cdr3_aa: CASSDLRGRYQETQYF
v_call: TRBV7-2
j_call: TRBJ2-5
clone_size: .
d_call: .

cdr3_nt: TGTGCCAGCAGCAATAGGGGGGGGACGTCCACCTACGAGCAGTACTTC
cdr3_aa: CASSNRGGTSTYEQYF
v_call: TRBV6-4
j_call: TRBJ2-7
clone_size: many
d_call: .

cdr3_nt: TGCGCCAGCGGCAATCGGGACGGTGAAACGGAGACCCAGTACTTC
cdr3_aa: CASGNRDGETETQYF
v_call: TRBV5-1
j_call: TRBJ2-5
clone_size: few
d_call: .

cdr3_nt: TGTGCCACCAGTGATTCGGCAGCCAACTATGGCTACACCTTC
cdr3_aa: CATSDSAANYGYTF
v_call: TRBV24-1
j_call: TRBJ1-2
clone_size: .
d_call: .

cdr3_nt: TGTGCCAGCAGCTTATCAGGGGGACTAGATACGCAGTATTTT
cdr3_aa: CASSLSGGLDTQYF
v_call: TRBV7-2
j_call: TRBJ2-3
clone_size: many
d_call: .

cdr3_nt: TGCGCCAGCAGAGCGACAGGGACGGGCACTGAAGCTTTCTTT
cdr3_aa: CASRATGTGTEAFF
v_call: TRBV4-1
j_call: TRBJ1-1
clone_size: many
d_call: TRBD1

cdr3_nt: TGTGCCAGCAGCTTGATCTCGCCGTTGCTCGAGCGTGGCTACACCTTC
cdr3_aa: CASSLISPLLERGYTF
v_call: TRBV5-4
j_call: TRBJ1-2
clone_size: .
d_call: .

cdr3_nt: TGTGCCAGCAGTTCACAGGGTCGGAACACTGAAGCTTTCTTT
cdr3_aa: CASSSQGRNTEAFF
v_call: TRBV12-3/TRBV12-4
j_call: TRBJ1-1
clone_size: few
d_call: .

cdr3_nt: TGTGCCAGTAGTAGACAGGGAACGGCTGAACTGTTTTTT
cdr3_aa: CASSRQGTAELFF
v_call: TRBV19
j_call: TRBJ1-4
clone_size: many
d_call: TRBD1

cdr3_nt: TGCGCCAGCAGCTTGGAGGGGGCTGAAGCTTTCTTT
cdr3_aa: CASSLEGAEAFF
v_call: TRBV5-1
j_call: TRBJ1-1
clone_size: many
d_call: .

cdr3_nt: TGCGCCAGCACACGAGACAGTAACTATGGCTACACCTTC
cdr3_aa: CASTRDSNYGYTF
v_call: TRBV5-1
j_call: TRBJ1-2
clone_size: .
d_call: .

cdr3_nt: TGTGCCAGGGGACAGAGCACAGATACGCAGTATTTT
cdr3_aa: CARGQSTDTQYF
v_call: TRBV2
j_call: TRBJ2-3
clone_size: few
d_call: TRBD1

cdr3_nt: TGTGCCAGCAGCAGAACGTGGCGGGATGGCTACACCTTC
cdr3_aa: CASSRTWRDGYTF
v_call: TRBV5-6
j_call: TRBJ1-2
clone_size: few
d_call: .

cdr3_nt: TGTGCCAGCAGCTTAGGGGGGACGGAATATAATTCACCCCTCCACTTT
cdr3_aa: CASSLGGTEYNSPLHF
v_call: TRBV7-2
j_call: TRBJ1-6
clone_size: few
d_call: .

cdr3_nt: TGTGCCAGCAGCAAAGCGAAAGCGATCTCTGGAAACACCATATATTTT
cdr3_aa: CASSKAKAISGNTIYF
v_call: TRBV21-1
j_call: TRBJ1-3
clone_size: few
d_call: .

cdr3_nt: TGTGCCAGCAGCCCCGGGGAGGTTACTGAAGCTTTCTTT
cdr3_aa: CASSPGEVTEAFF
v_call: TRBV11-2
j_call: TRBJ1-1
clone_size: .
d_call: .

cdr3_nt: TGTGCCAGCAGCCTGCAGGGGGCGAGGGGGACCCAGTACTTC
cdr3_aa: CASSLQGARGTQYF
v_call: TRBV7-9
j_call: TRBJ2-5
clone_size: many
d_call: TRBD1

cdr3_nt: TGCAGTGCTAGAGTCCGGGACAGGGGTTGGCATGAGCAGTTCTTC
cdr3_aa: CSARVRDRGWHEQFF
v_call: TRBV20-1
j_call: TRBJ2-1
clone_size: many
d_call: TRBD1

cdr3_nt: TGTGCCAGCAGCGGCCATCCGGACAGGCTTGGAGGCACAGATACGCAGTATTTT
cdr3_aa: CASSGHPDRLGGTDTQYF
v_call: TRBV11-2
j_call: TRBJ2-3
clone_size: many
d_call: TRBD1

cdr3_nt: TGCAGCGTTGAAAGGACAGGGGAGGTAAATGAGCAGTTCTTC
cdr3_aa: CSVERTGEVNEQFF
v_call: TRBV29-1
j_call: TRBJ2-1
clone_size: many
d_call: TRBD1

cdr3_nt: TGCAGTGCTAGACGACAGGGGGCTGAGGGCTACACCTTC
cdr3_aa: CSARRQGAEGYTF
v_call: TRBV20-1
j_call: TRBJ1-2
clone_size: many
d_call: TRBD1

cdr3_nt: TGTGCCAGCAGCGTCGGGGGGGTCGGTGAGCAGTTCTTC
cdr3_aa: CASSVGGVGEQFF
v_call: TRBV7-2
j_call: TRBJ2-1
clone_size: few
d_call: TRBD2